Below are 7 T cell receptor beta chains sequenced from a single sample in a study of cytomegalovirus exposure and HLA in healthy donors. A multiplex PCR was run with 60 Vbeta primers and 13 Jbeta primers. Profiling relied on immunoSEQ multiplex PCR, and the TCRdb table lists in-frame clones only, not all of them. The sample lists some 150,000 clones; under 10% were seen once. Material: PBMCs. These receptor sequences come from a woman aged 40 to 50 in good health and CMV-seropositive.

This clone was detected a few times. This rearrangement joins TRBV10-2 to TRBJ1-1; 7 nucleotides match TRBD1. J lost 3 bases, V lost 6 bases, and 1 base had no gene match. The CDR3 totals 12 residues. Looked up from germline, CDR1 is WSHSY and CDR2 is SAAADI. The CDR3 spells CASRTGYTEAFF. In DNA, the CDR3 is TGCGCCAGCAGGACAGGGTACACTGAAGCTTTCTTT.

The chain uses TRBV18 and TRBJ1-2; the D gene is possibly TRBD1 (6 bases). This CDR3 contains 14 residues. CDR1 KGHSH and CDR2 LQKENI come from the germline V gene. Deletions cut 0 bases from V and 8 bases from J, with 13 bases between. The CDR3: CASSPPTGGGGYTF. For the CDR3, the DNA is TGTGCCAGCTCACCACCGACGGGGGGGGGCGGCTACACCTTC.

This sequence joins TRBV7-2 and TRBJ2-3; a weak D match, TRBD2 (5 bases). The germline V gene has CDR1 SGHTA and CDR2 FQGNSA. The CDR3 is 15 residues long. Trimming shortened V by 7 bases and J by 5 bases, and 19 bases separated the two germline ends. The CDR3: CASNVGGSEGDTQYF. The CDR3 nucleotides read TGTGCCAGCAACGTGGGCGGGTCCGAGGGAGATACGCAGTATTTT.

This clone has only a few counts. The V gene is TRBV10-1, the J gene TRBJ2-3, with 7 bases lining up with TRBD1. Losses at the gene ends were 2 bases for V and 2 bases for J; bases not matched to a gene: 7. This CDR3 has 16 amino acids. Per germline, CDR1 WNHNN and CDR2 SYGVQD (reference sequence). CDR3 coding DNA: TGCGCCAGCAGTGAGACCGGGACAGTGGTCACAGATACGCAGTATTTT. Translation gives CASSETGTVVTDTQYF.

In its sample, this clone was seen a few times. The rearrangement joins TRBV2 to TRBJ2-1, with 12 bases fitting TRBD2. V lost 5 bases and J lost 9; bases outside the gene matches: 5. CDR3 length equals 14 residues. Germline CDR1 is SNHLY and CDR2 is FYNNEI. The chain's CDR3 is CASSLTSGGTEQFF. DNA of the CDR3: TGTGCCAGCAGTCTGACTAGCGGGGGTACTGAGCAGTTCTTC.

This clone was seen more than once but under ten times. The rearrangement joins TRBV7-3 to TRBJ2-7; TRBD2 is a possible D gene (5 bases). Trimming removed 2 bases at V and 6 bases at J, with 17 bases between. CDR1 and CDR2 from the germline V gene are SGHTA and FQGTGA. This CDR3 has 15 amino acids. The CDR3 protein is CASSLDRRTLAEQYF. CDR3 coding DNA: TGTGCCAGCAGCTTAGATCGTAGGACTCTGGCCGAGCAGTACTTC.

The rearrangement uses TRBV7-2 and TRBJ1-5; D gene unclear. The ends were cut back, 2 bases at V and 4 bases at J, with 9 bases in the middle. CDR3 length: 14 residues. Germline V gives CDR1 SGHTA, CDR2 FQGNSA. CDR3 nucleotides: TGTGCCAGCAGCTTAAGGCGGGGAAATCAGCCCCAGCATTTT. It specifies CASSLRRGNQPQHF.